This record covers a single T cell receptor (beta chain). Its antigen is undetermined. The record originates from a study of T cells expressing NK-cell markers. Study-level background: Each TCR beta repertoire originated in sorted T cells that were CD3+CD56+NKG2C+, CD3+CD56+NKG2C- or CD3+CD56-NKG2C+. There were seven HCMV-seropositive donors and one seronegative donor among the eight sequenced. Findings of the study overall: Whether expanded NKG2C-expressing T cell clones recognize HCMV is unknown.

5'RACE template switching with UMIs generated TCR beta cDNA. TCRdb reprocessed the 5' RACE reads; each CDR3 protein has one entry and no DNA is given. Its clone listing holds about 390,000 distinct CDR3 sequences. Germline loops: CDR1 SGHRS, CDR2 YFSETQ. This CDR3 comprises 16 residues. The sequence was obtained from a woman between 45 and 60 years old in good health. Sequencing was carried out using blood T cells: a sorted CD56 or NKG2C T cell subset, CD4+ or CD8+ T cells, or bulk PBMC T cells (not recorded which). The chain links TRBV5-1 to TRBJ1-5; the TCRdb call, TRBD1, lacks DNA for checking. The CDR3: CASSFSAGSGNQPQHF.